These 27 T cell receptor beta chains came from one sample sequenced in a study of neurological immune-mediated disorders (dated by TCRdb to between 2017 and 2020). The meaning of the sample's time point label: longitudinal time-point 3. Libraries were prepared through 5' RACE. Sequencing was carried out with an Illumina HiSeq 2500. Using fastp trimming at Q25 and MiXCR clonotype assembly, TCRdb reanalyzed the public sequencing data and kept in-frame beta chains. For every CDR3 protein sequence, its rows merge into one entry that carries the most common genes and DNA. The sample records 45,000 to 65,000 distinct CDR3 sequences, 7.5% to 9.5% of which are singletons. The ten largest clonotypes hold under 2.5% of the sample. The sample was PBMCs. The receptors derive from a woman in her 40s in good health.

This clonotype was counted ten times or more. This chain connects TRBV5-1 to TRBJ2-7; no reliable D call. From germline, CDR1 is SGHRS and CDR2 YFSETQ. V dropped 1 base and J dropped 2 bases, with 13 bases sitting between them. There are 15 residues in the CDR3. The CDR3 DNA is TGCGCCAGCAGCTTGAGGGATGGTATGGCCTACGAGCAGTACTTC. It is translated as CASSLRDGMAYEQYF. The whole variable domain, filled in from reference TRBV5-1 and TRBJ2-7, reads KAGVTQTPRYLIKTRGQQVTLSCSPISGHRSVSWYQQTPGQGLQFLFEYFSETQRNKGNFPGRFSGRQFSNSRSEMNVSTLELGDSALYLCASSLRDGMAYEQYFGPGTRLTVT.

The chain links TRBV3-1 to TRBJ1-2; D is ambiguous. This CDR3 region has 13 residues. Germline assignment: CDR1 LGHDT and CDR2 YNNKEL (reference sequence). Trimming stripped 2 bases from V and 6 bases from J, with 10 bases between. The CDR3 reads CASSQWYGHGYTF. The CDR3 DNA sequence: TGTGCCAGCAGCCAATGGTATGGCCATGGCTACACCTTC.

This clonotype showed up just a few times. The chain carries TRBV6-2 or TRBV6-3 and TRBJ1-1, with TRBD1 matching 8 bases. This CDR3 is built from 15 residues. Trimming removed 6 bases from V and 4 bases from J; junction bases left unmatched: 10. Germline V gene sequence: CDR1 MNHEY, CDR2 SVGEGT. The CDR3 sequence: CASSHTYRGVTEAFF. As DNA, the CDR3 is TGTGCCAGCAGCCACACATACAGGGGGGTCACTGAAGCTTTCTTT.

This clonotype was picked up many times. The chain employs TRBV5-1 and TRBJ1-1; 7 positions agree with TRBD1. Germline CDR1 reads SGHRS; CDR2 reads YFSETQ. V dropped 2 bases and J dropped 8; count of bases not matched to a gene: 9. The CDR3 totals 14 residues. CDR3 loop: CASSFEGALTEAFF. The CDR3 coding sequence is TGCGCCAGCAGCTTTGAGGGGGCTCTTACCGAAGCTTTCTTT.

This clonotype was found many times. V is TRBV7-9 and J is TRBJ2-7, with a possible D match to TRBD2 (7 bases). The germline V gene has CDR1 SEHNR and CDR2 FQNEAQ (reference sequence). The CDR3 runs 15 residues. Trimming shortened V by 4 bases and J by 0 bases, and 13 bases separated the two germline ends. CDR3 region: CASSYPGGTSYEQYF. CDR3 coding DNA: TGTGCCAGCAGCTACCCGGGGGGCACCTCCTACGAGCAGTACTTC.

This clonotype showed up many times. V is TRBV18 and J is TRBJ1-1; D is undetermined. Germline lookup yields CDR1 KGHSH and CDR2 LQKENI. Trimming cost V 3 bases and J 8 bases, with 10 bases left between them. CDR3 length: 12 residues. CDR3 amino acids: CASSPLSGEAFF. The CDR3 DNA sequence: TGTGCCAGCTCACCTCTCTCGGGGGAAGCTTTCTTT.

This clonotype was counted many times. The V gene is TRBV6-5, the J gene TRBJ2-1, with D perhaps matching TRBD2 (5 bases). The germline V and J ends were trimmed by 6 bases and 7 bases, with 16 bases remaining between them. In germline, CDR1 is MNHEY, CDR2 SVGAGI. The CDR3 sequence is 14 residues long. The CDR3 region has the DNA TGTGCCAGCAGCACAAGTTGGGAGAGGAATGAGCAGTTCTTC. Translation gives CASSTSWERNEQFF.

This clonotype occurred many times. CDR3 sequence: CASSPDSNYGYTF. For the CDR3, the DNA is TGTGCCAGCAGCCCGGATTCTAACTATGGCTACACCTTC. The chain is built from TRBV14 and TRBJ1-2; D is uncertain. Trimming pared 4 bases from V and 0 bases from J, leaving 6 bases between. In germline, CDR1 is SGHDN, CDR2 FVKESK. This CDR3 is built from 13 residues.

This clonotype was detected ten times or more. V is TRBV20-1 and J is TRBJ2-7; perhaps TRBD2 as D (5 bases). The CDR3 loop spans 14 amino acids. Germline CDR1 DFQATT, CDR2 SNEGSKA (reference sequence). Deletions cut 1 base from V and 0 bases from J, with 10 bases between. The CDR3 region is CSARVRAHSYEQYF. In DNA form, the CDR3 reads TGCAGTGCTAGAGTGAGGGCCCACTCCTACGAGCAGTACTTC.

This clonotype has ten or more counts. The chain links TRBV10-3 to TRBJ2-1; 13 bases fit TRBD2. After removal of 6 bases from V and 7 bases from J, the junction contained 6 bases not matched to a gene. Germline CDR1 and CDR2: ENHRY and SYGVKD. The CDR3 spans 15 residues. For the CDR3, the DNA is TGTGCCATCAGGCCCGGGACTAGCGGGACGAATGAGCAGTTCTTC. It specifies CAIRPGTSGTNEQFF.

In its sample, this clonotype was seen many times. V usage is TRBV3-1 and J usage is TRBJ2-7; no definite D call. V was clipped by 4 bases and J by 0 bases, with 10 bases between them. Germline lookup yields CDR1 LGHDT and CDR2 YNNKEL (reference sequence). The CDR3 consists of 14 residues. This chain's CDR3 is CASSREVSSYEQYF. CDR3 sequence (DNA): TGTGCCAGCAGCCGAGAAGTAAGCTCCTACGAGCAGTACTTC.

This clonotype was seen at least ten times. The CDR3 is CASSLRRQGNTEAFF. DNA of the CDR3: TGTGCCAGCAGCTTGAGGAGACAGGGGAACACTGAAGCTTTCTTT. The V and J genes are TRBV5-5 and TRBJ1-1; 7 bases line up with TRBD1. V was pared by 1 base and J by 1 base, with 4 bases of the junction left unmatched. Germline CDR1 reads SGHKS; CDR2 reads YYEKEE (reference sequence). The CDR3 extends over 15 amino acids.

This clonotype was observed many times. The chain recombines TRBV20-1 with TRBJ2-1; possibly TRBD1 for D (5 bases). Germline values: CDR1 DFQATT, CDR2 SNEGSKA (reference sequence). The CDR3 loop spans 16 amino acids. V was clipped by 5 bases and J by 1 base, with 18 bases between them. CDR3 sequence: CSAPDSRFLSYNEQFF. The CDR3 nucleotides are TGCAGTGCTCCCGACAGCCGCTTCCTTTCCTACAATGAGCAGTTCTTC.

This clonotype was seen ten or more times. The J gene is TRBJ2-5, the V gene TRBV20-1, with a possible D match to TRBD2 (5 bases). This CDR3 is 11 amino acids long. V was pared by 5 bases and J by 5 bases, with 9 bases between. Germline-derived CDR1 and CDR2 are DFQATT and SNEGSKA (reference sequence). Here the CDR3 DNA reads TGCAGTGCTCTGTCGGGGGAGACCCAGTACTTC. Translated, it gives CSALSGETQYF.

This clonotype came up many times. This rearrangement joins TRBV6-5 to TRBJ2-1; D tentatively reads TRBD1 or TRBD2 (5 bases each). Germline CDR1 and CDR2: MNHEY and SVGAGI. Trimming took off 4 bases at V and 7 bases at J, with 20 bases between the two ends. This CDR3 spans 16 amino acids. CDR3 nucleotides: TGTGCCAGCAGTTGGATGACCGGGACGGGGTTAAATGAGCAGTTCTTC. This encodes CASSWMTGTGLNEQFF.

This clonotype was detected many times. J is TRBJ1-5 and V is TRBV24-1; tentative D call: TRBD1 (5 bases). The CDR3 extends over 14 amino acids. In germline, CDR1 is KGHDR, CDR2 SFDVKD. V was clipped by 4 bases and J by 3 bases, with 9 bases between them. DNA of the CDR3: TGTGCCACCAGTGACTATGGGACCAATCAGCCCCAGCATTTT. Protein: CATSDYGTNQPQHF.

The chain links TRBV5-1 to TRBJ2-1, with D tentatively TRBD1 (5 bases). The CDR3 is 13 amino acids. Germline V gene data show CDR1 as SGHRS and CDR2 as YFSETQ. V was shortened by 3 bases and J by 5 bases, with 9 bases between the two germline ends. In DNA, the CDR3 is TGCGCCAGCAGCTGGCGCAGGGACAATGAGCAGTTCTTC. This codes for CASSWRRDNEQFF.

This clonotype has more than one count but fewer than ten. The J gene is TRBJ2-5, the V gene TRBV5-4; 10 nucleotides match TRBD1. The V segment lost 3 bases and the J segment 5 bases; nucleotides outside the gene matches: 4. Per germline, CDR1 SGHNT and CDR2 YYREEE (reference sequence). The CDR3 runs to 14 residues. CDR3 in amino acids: CASSWDRGGETQYF. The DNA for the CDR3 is TGTGCCAGCAGCTGGGACAGGGGAGGGGAGACCCAGTACTTC.

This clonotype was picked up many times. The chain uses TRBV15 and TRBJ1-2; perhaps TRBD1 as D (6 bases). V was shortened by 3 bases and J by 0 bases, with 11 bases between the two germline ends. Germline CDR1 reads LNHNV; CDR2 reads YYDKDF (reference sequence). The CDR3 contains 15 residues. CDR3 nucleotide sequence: TGTGCCACCAGCAGCGTGACAGGAACTAACTATGGCTACACCTTC. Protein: CATSSVTGTNYGYTF.

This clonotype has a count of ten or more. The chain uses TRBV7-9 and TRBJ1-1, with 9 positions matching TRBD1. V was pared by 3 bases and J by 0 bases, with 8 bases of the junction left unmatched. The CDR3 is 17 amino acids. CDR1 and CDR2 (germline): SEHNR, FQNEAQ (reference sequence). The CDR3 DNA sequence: TGTGCCAGCAGCTTTAAAGCCGGGACAGGGCTGAACACTGAAGCTTTCTTT. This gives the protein CASSFKAGTGLNTEAFF.

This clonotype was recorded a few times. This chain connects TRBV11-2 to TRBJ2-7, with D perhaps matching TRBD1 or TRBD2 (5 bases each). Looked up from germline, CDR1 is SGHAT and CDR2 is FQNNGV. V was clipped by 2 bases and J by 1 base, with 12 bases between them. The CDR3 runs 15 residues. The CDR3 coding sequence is TGTGCCAGCAGCTTAAGGGACGGAGCTTCCTACGAGCAGTACTTC. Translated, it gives CASSLRDGASYEQYF.

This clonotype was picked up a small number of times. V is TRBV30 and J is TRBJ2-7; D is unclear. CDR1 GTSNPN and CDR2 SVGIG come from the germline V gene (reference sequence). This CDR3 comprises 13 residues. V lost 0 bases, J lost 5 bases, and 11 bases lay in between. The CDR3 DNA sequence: TGTGCCTGGAGTGTGGGCCTAGACGACGAGCAGTACTTC. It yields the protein CAWSVGLDDEQYF.

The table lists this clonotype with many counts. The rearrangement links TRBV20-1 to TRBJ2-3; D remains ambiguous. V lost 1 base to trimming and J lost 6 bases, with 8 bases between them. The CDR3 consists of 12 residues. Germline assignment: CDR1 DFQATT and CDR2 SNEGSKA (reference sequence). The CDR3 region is CSARAGWDTQYF. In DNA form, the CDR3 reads TGCAGTGCTAGAGCCGGTTGGGATACGCAGTATTTT.

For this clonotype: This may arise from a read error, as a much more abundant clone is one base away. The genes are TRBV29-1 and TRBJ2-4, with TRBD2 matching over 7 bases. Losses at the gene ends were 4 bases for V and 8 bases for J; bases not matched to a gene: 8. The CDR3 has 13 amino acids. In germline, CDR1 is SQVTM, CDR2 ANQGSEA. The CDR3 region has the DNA TGCAGCGTTGGAGACGGGACTACCGACATTCAGTACTTC. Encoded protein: CSVGDGTTDIQYF.

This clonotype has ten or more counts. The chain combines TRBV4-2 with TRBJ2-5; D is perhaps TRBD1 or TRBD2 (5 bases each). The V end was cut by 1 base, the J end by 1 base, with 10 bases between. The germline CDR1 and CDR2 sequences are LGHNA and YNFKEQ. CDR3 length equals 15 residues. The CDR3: CASSQASGPQETQYF. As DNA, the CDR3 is TGTGCCAGCAGCCAAGCCTCGGGACCCCAAGAGACCCAGTACTTC.

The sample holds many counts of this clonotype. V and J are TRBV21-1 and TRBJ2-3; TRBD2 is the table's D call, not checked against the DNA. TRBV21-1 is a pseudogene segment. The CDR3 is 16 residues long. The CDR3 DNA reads TGTGCCAGCAGCAAAAACCTAGCGGGGGACACAGATACGCAGTATTTT. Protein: CASSKNLAGDTDTQYF.

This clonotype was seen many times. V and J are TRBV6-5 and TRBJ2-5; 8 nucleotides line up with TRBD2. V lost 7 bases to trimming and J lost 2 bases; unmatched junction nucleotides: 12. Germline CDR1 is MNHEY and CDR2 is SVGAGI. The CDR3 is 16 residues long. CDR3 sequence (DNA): TGTGCCAGCACCCCACATCGACTAGCGCCTCAAGAGACCCAGTACTTC. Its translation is CASTPHRLAPQETQYF.